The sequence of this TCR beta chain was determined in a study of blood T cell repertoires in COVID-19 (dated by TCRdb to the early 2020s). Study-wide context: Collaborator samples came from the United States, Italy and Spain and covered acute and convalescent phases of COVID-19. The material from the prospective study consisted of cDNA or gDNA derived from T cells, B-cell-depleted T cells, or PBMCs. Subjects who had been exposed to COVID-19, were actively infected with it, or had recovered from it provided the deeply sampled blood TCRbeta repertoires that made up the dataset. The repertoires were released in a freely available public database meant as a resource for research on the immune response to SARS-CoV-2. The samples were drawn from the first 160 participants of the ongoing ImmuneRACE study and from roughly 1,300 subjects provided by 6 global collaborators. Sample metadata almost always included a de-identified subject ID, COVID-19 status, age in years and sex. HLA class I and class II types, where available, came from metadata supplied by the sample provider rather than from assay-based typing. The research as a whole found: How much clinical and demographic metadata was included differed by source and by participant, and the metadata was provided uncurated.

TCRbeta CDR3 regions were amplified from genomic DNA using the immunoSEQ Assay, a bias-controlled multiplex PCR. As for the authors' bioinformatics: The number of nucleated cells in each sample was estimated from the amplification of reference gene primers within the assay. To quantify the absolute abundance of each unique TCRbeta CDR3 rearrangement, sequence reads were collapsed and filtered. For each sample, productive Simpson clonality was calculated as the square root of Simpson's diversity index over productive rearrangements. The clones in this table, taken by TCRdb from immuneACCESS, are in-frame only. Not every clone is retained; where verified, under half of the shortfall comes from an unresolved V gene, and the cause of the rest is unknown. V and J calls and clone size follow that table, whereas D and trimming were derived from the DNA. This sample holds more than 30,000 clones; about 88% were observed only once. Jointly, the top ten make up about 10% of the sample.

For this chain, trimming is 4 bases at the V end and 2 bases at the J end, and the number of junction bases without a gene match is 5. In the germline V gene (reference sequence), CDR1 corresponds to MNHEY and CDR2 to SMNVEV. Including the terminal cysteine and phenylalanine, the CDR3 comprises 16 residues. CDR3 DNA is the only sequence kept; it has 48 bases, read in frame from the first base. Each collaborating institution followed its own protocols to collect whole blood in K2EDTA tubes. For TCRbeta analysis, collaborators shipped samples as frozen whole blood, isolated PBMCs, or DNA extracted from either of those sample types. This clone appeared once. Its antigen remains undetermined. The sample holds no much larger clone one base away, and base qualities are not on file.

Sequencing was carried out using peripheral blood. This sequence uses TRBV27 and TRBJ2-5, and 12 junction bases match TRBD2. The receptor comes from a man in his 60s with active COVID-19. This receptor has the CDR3 CASSWGLAGIQETQYF. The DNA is TGTGCCAGCAGTTGGGGACTAGCGGGTATACAAGAGACCCAGTACTTC.